This T cell receptor beta chain was recorded in a study of cytomegalovirus exposure and HLA in healthy donors. The PCR contained 60 Vbeta and 13 Jbeta primers. Sequencing was performed with immunoSEQ multiplex PCR; in TCRdb, only in-frame clones are kept and a portion is missing. The sample yields some 150,000 clones, 55% to 85% seen once. CDR3 length equals 15 residues. Trimming left V 2 bases short and J 9 bases short, with 17 bases between. Germline CDR1 reads KGHSH; CDR2 reads LQKENI. The sequenced sample consisted of PBMCs. J is TRBJ2-1 and V is TRBV18; D is perhaps TRBD2 (5 bases). The receptor comes from a middle-aged man in good health and CMV-seronegative. CDR3 nucleotides: TGTGCCAGCTCACCAGAGGCGGGTACTACACGTGAGCAGTTCTTC. Translation gives CASSPEAGTTREQFF.